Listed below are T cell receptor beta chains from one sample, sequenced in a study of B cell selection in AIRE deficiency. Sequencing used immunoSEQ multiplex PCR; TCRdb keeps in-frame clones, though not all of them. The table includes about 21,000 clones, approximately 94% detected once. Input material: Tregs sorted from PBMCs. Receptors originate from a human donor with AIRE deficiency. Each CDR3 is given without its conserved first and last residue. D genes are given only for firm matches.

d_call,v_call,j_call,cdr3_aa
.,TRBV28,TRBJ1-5,ASSFGTYSVGQPQH
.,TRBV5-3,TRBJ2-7,ARSLEGHATSYEQY
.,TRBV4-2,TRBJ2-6,ASSQVMQSSGANVLT
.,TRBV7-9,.,ASSPSGTYEQY
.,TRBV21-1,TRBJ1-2,ASSKKLGT
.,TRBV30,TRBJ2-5,AWSVPRLLSGETQY
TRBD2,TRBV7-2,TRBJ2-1,ASSSGLAGYNEQF
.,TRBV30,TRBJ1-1,AWTVLTARANTEAF
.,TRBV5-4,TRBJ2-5,ASSLAPWETQY
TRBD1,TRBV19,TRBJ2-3,ASRIQGADTQY
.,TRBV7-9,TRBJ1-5,ASSRQVGQPQH
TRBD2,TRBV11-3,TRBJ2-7,ASSEDASGSGYEQY
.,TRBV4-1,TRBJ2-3,ASSQPLAWAQY
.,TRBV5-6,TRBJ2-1,ASSRPGIKQF
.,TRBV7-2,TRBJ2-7,ASSLQGYEQY
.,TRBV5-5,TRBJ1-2,ASSLDSTNYGYT
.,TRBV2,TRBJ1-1,ASTRGRGDTEAF
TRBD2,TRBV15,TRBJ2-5,ATSRGDGGRTKETQY
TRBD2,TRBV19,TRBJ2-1,ASSRGLALLYNEQF
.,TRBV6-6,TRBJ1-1,ASSYVPRAEAF
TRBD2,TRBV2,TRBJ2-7,ASRSSGTDEQY
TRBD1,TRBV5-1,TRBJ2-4,ASSPLDRGKNIQY
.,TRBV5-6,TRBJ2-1,ASTNGGVLNEQF
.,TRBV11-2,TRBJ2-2,ASSDHRRANTGELF
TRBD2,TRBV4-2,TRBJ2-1,ASSQDRTTSGVEGQF
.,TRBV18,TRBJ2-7,ASSPPTARDPYEQY
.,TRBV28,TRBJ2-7,ASSFGGWVNEQY
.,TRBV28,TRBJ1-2,ASSLLGRVSFGYT
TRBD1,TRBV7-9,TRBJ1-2,ASSLGQGRSFVGYT
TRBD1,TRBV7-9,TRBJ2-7,ASSFGRDRDFYEQY
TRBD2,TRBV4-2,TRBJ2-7,ASSPAGLAGGMGEQY
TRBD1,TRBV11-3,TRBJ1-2,ASSLEGQVANYGYT
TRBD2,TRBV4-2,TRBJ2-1,ASSQDPTSGYYNEQF
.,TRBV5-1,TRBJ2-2,ASSLDWGNRNTGELF
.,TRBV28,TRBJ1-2,ASSWQGQYYGYT
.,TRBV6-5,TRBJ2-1,ASSPTGYNEQF
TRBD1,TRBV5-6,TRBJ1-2,ASSRQGVGYT
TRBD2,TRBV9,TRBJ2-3,ASSGLAASTDTQY
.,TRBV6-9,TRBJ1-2,ASSAEQILGYT
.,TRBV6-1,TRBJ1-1,ASSTLGYTEAF
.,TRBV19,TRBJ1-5,ASRHRGDYSNQPQH
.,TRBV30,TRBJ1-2,AWSVLTNYGYT
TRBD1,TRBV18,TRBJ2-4,ASSPHRGTDLAKNIQY
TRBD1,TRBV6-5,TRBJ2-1,ASSPTGGPYNEQF
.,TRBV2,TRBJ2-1,ASGPLHNEQF
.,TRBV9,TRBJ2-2,ASSAGLGAGTGELF
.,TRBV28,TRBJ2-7,ASSPAWGSNYEQY
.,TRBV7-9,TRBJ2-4,ASSLSTAKNIQY
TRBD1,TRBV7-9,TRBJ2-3,ALRTGAWDTQY
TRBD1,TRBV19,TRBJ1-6,ASSRTGLEGYSPLH
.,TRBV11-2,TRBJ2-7,ASSPRTDHYEQY
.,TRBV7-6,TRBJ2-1,ASSLDRSYYNEQF
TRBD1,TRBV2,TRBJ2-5,ASSPDRGDQETQY
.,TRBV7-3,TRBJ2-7,ASSRIRGSEQY